This TCR beta chain was sequenced in a study of T cell responses to AZD1222 COVID-19 vaccine. Notes on the study in general: None of the repertoires were sampled until the peak T cell response had passed.

With respect to this clone: As yet, its antigen is unknown.

Looked up from germline, CDR1 is ENHRY and CDR2 is SYGVKD. V dropped 3 bases and J dropped 4 bases, with 9 bases sitting between them. CDR3 length: 13 amino acids. Libraries were prepared by immunoSEQ multiplex PCR; TCRdb keeps only in-frame clonotypes and omits some of them. The table shows 60,000 to 100,000 clones, with 90% to 95% occurring only once. This TCR was recovered from an adult in good health. The sample here was peripheral blood, taken on day 0 of MenACWY control vaccination. J is TRBJ1-1 and V is TRBV10-3; no definite D call. CDR3 amino acids: CAISDKLGTEAFF. The DNA for the CDR3 is TGTGCCATCAGTGATAAGCTGGGCACTGAAGCTTTCTTT.